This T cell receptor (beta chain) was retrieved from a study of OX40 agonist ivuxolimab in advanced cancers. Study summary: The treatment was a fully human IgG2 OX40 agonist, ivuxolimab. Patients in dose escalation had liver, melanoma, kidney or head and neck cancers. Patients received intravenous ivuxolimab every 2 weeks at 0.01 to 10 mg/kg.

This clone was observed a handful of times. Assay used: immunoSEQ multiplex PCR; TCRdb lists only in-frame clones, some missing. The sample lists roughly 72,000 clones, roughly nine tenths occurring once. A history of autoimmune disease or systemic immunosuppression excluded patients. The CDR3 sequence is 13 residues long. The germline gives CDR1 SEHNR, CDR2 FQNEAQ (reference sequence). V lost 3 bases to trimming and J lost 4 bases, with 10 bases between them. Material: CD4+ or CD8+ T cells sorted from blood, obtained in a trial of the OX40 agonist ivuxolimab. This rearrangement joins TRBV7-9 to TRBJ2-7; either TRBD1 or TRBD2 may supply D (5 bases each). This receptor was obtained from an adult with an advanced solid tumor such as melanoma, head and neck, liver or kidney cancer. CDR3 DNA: TGTGCCAGCAGCTTTTCGGGGCGGTACGAGCAGTACTTC. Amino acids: CASSFSGRYEQYF.